These 25 T cell receptor beta chains share one sample of origin, sequenced in a study of shared clonotypes between healthy human individuals. Generated by immunoSEQ multiplex PCR, the TCRdb table keeps only in-frame clones and is missing some. The table has roughly 300,000 clones, 80% to 90% seen once; the top ten hold 16%. Sequenced: memory CD8+ T cells sorted from blood. As for subset: CD45RO+ cells pooled with CCR7-negative TemRA cells. The receptors stem from a young man in good health.

The genes are TRBV7-9 and TRBJ2-2; 8 bases match TRBD1. The germline CDR1 and CDR2 sequences are SEHNR and FQNEAQ (reference sequence). After removal of 5 bases from V and 3 bases from J, the junction contained 8 bases not matched to a gene. This CDR3 is built from 16 residues. This CDR3 reads CASSPWTGTDTGELFF. The CDR3, as DNA: TGTGCCAGCAGCCCCTGGACAGGGACGGACACCGGGGAGCTGTTTTTT.

The chain joins TRBV9 to TRBJ1-2, with 8 bases fitting TRBD1. Looked up from germline, CDR1 is SGDLS and CDR2 is YYNGEE. The trim removed 3 bases at V and 1 base at J, leaving 5 bases unmatched. The CDR3 has 15 residues. The CDR3 reads CASSARTGLNYGYTF. Here the CDR3 DNA reads TGTGCCAGCAGCGCCCGGACAGGGCTTAACTATGGCTACACCTTC.

This chain links TRBV29-1 with TRBJ2-1; 9 bases match TRBD1. The CDR3 runs to 14 residues. J was trimmed by 1 base and V by 6 bases; bases with no gene match: 4. Germline V gives CDR1 SQVTM, CDR2 ANQGSEA. CDR3 in amino acids: CSVKGQGSYNEQFF. In DNA, the CDR3 is TGCAGCGTAAAAGGACAGGGGTCCTACAATGAGCAGTTCTTC.

This chain uses TRBV27 with TRBJ2-7; TRBD1 matches at 12 bases. The CDR3 is 14 residues long. Germline CDR1 is MNHEY and CDR2 is SMNVEV (reference sequence). V lost 6 bases, J lost 6 bases, and 6 bases stayed unmatched. CDR3 in amino acids: CASSRGTGGAEQYF. The CDR3 region has the DNA TGTGCCAGCAGCCGCGGGACAGGGGGCGCCGAGCAGTACTTC.

This sequence joins TRBV13 and TRBJ2-3, with unresolved D. CDR1 and CDR2 (germline): PRHDT, FYEKMQ (reference sequence). The V and J ends lost 5 bases and 1 base respectively, with 10 bases between them. The CDR3 is made up of 14 amino acids. The CDR3 coding sequence is TGTGCCAGCAGCCATGGACCCGGCACAGATACGCAGTATTTT. As protein: CASSHGPGTDTQYF.

The V and J genes are TRBV30 and TRBJ2-1, with D maybe TRBD2 (6 bases). The CDR3 sequence is 12 residues long. Per germline, CDR1 GTSNPN and CDR2 SVGIG (reference sequence). This CDR3 is CAGTGIYGEQFF. The CDR3 DNA sequence: TGTGCTGGGACTGGGATCTACGGTGAGCAGTTCTTC.

This rearrangement joins TRBV6-5 to TRBJ1-5, with unresolved D. This CDR3 is built from 13 residues. Trimming pared 6 bases from V and 3 bases from J, leaving 9 bases between. Germline CDR1 is MNHEY and CDR2 is SVGAGI. The CDR3 nucleotides read TGTGCCAGCAGCCCCGACCACAATCAGCCCCAGCATTTT. Amino acids: CASSPDHNQPQHF.

This CDR3 reads CASSEAPDGTFNYGYTF. CDR3 nucleotide sequence: TGTGCCAGCAGTGAAGCGCCGGACGGGACTTTTAACTATGGCTACACCTTC. This chain links TRBV6-1 with TRBJ1-2, with a possible D match to TRBD1 (5 bases). Germline values: CDR1 MNHNS, CDR2 SASEGT. The CDR3 runs 17 residues. V lost 0 bases and J lost 1, with 15 bases in between.

This sequence joins TRBV5-4 and TRBJ1-4, with D possibly being TRBD1 (5 bases). The CDR3 consists of 16 residues. From germline, CDR1 is SGHNT and CDR2 YYREEE (reference sequence). V dropped 0 bases and J dropped 5 bases, with 14 bases sitting between them. CDR3 nucleotide sequence: TGTGCCAGCAGCTTGGATTCTTGGGGGATAAATGAAAAACTGTTTTTT. Translation: CASSLDSWGINEKLFF.

The rearrangement joins TRBV4-1 to TRBJ2-7; perhaps D is TRBD1 or TRBD2 (6 bases each). This CDR3 has 16 residues. The germline V and J ends were trimmed by 4 bases and 0 bases, with 16 bases remaining between them. Germline assignment: CDR1 MGHRA and CDR2 YSYEKL. CDR3 DNA: TGCGCCAGCAGCCGCCCTTCACCGGGGGCCTCCTACGAGCAGTACTTC. Its translation is CASSRPSPGASYEQYF.

This rearrangement joins TRBV11-2 to TRBJ2-1; D gene ambiguous. Germline values: CDR1 SGHAT, CDR2 FQNNGV. The CDR3 has 14 amino acids. V lost 5 bases and J lost 3, with 11 bases in between. The chain's CDR3 is CASSGHPRYNEQFF. Here the CDR3 DNA reads TGTGCCAGCAGCGGTCACCCACGCTACAATGAGCAGTTCTTC.

This sequence joins TRBV6-1 and TRBJ2-7; D gene uncertain. Trimming left V 8 bases short and J 7 bases short, with 15 bases between. This CDR3 is 12 amino acids long. Germline CDR1 reads MNHNS; CDR2 reads SASEGT. The CDR3 nucleotides read TGTGCCAGCGGCCCCCCCCCAATAGAGCAGTACTTC. Translated, it gives CASGPPPIEQYF.

The gene calls are TRBV20-1 and TRBJ1-1; no definite D call. Germline V gene sequence: CDR1 DFQATT, CDR2 SNEGSKA (reference sequence). The CDR3 runs 11 residues. Trimming removed 2 bases at V and 5 bases at J, with 6 bases between. As DNA, the CDR3 is TGCAGTGCTAGAAAGGTGACTGAAGCTTTCTTT. Translation: CSARKVTEAFF.

The gene calls are TRBV5-6 and TRBJ1-5; no firm D call. Trimming pared 0 bases from V and 7 bases from J, leaving 11 bases between. Germline V gene sequence: CDR1 SGHDT, CDR2 YYEEEE. The CDR3 has 14 residues. CDR3 in amino acids: CASSLATGRQPQHF. The CDR3 coding sequence is TGTGCCAGCAGCTTGGCCACGGGGAGACAGCCCCAGCATTTT.

This clone was seen only once. The J gene is TRBJ2-7, the V gene TRBV5-4, with a possible D match to TRBD2 (6 bases). This CDR3 region has 14 residues. V was shortened by 5 bases and J by 1 base, with 13 bases between the two germline ends. Germline V gene data show CDR1 as SGHNT and CDR2 as YYREEE (reference sequence). CDR3 nucleotides: TGTGCCAGCAGTTTGCGGGGACTTTCCTACGAGCAGTACTTC. It specifies CASSLRGLSYEQYF.

The chain couples TRBV10-3 to TRBJ2-5; 8 bases map to TRBD2. The germline V gene has CDR1 ENHRY and CDR2 SYGVKD. Trimming at V came to 4 bases and at J to 1 base, leaving 11 bases not matched to a gene. The CDR3 runs 17 residues. In nucleotides, the CDR3 is TGTGCCATCAGTGGTCCCCCTGACGGGAGGGCCCAAGAGACCCAGTACTTC. Protein sequence: CAISGPPDGRAQETQYF.

The chain has TRBV6-5 and TRBJ1-5; a weak D match, TRBD1 (5 bases). CDR1 and CDR2 (germline): MNHEY, SVGAGI. V lost 5 bases, J lost 1 base, and 12 bases lay in between. CDR3 size: 15 residues. DNA of the CDR3: TGTGCCAGCAGTCCGCTGGGGGAGAGCAATCAGCCCCAGCATTTT. As protein: CASSPLGESNQPQHF.

Here the CDR3 reads CASSLALGGYNEQFF. The DNA for the CDR3 is TGTGCCAGCAGCTTAGCCCTTGGGGGCTACAATGAGCAGTTCTTC. The chain couples TRBV7-2 to TRBJ2-1, with D possibly called TRBD1 or TRBD2 (5 bases each). Germline V lookup: CDR1 SGHTA, CDR2 FQGNSA. The CDR3 is 15 residues long. V was clipped by 0 bases and J by 3 bases, with 9 bases between them. Drawing the rest from reference TRBV7-2 and TRBJ2-1, the complete variable domain is GAGVSQSPSNKVTEKGKDVELRCDPISGHTALYWYRQSLGQGLEFLIYFQGNSAPDKSGLPSDRFSAERTGGSVSTLTIQRTQQEDSAVYLCASSLALGGYNEQFFGPGTRLTVL.

This clone was recorded once. The rearrangement links TRBV7-2 to TRBJ2-3; 7 nucleotides line up with TRBD2. The CDR3 totals 14 residues. Germline V gene sequence: CDR1 SGHTA, CDR2 FQGNSA. Trimming took 5 bases from V and 10 from J; bases not matched to a gene: 12. The CDR3 region has the DNA TGTGCCAGCAGCCACCTGACTAGCCCATGGGCGCAGTATTTT. It translates to CASSHLTSPWAQYF. The full variable domain, with the rest looked up from reference TRBV7-2 and TRBJ2-3, is GAGVSQSPSNKVTEKGKDVELRCDPISGHTALYWYRQSLGQGLEFLIYFQGNSAPDKSGLPSDRFSAERTGGSVSTLTIQRTQQEDSAVYLCASSHLTSPWAQYFGPGTRLTVL.

This chain connects TRBV28 to TRBJ2-1; weak D call: TRBD1 (5 bases). CDR3 size: 14 residues. Germline assignment: CDR1 MDHEN and CDR2 SYDVKM. V dropped 3 bases and J dropped 4 bases, with 10 bases sitting between them. This CDR3 reads CASSFAGQYNEQFF. In DNA, the CDR3 is TGTGCCAGCAGTTTTGCCGGACAATACAATGAGCAGTTCTTC.

The rearrangement joins TRBV6-5 to TRBJ1-2; 7 nucleotides agree with TRBD1. Germline CDR1 is MNHEY and CDR2 is SVGAGI. The CDR3 is 14 amino acids. V lost 4 bases, J lost 6 bases, and 8 bases stayed unmatched. The CDR3 here is CASSLRETGNGYTF. CDR3 DNA sequence: TGTGCCAGCAGTTTGCGGGAGACAGGGAATGGCTACACCTTC.

The chain joins TRBV2 to TRBJ2-7; the match to TRBD2 covers 12 bases. V lost 1 base, J lost 3 bases, and 1 base stayed unmatched. CDR3 length equals 15 residues. Germline-derived CDR1 and CDR2 are SNHLY and FYNNEI. As DNA, the CDR3 is TGTGCCAGCAGTGAAGGACTAGCGGGGGACTACGAGCAGTACTTC. Protein sequence: CASSEGLAGDYEQYF.

The rearrangement links TRBV10-3 to TRBJ2-3, with 9 bases identical to TRBD1. With 6 bases clipped from V and 2 bases from J, the junction kept 6 bases outside the gene matches. This CDR3 contains 15 residues. Per germline, CDR1 ENHRY and CDR2 SYGVKD. The CDR3 sequence: CAISGGTGLTDTQYF. The CDR3 DNA reads TGTGCCATCAGCGGGGGGACAGGGCTCACAGATACGCAGTATTTT.

The chain joins TRBV7-9 to TRBJ1-2; TRBD1 is a possible D gene (5 bases). The germline V and J ends were trimmed by 1 base and 4 bases, with 13 bases remaining between them. From germline, CDR1 is SEHNR and CDR2 FQNEAQ (reference sequence). CDR3 size: 15 residues. CDR3 region: CASSLDSGTRYGYTF. The CDR3 region has the DNA TGTGCCAGCAGCTTAGATTCGGGGACCCGCTATGGCTACACCTTC.

The chain employs TRBV7-6 and TRBJ1-2, with D possibly matching TRBD1 (5 bases). V was shortened by 9 bases and J by 3 bases, with 8 bases between the two germline ends. This CDR3 is built from 11 residues. Germline loops: CDR1 SGHVS, CDR2 FNYEAQ. CDR3 residues: CASRGDYGYTF. In nucleotides, the CDR3 is TGTGCCAGTAGGGGTGACTATGGCTACACCTTC.